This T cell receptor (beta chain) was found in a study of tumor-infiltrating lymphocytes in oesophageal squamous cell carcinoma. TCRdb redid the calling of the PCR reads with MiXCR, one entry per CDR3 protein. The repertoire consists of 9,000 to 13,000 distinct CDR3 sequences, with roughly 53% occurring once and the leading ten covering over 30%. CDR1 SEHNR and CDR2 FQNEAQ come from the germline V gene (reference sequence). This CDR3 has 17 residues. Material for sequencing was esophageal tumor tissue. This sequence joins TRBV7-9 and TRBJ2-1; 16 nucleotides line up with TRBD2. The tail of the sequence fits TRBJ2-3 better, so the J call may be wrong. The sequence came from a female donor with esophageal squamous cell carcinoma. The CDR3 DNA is TGTGCCAGCAGCCCTGGGACTAGCGGGGGGGCGGAAGATACGCAGTATTTT. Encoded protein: CASSPGTSGGAEDTQYF.